The following is a T cell receptor (beta chain) sequence with its context. It has no known antigen specificity. No clone much larger than this one lies a single base away; base qualities are absent. This sample was sequenced with an Illumina HiSeq 2500. Quantitative 5'-RACE with molecular barcodes was the method used to prepare the TCR beta libraries. Per the source publication's procedure: A new computational method, built on a probabilistic model of VDJ rearrangement, was used to identify disease-linked TCR variants. Through fastp at Q25 and MiXCR, TCRdb rebuilt clones from the public reads, retaining in-frame beta chains. Merged by CDR3 protein, the rows form single entries marked with the most common genes and DNA. Here the V and J calls rest on TCRdb's processing, not on the authors' analysis. This sample holds about 250,000 distinct CDR3 sequences; over 30% were observed only once. The top ten clones comprise around 4.5% of the sample.

The data were taken from a study of CD8 T cells in ankylosing spondylitis listed by TCRdb under 2017. General notes on the study: The study set out to find disease-linked TCR variants by profiling T cell receptor beta repertoires in ankylosing spondylitis patients and healthy donors. The full study cohort was made up of approximately 24 ankylosing spondylitis patients and fewer than 120 healthy donors. Peripheral blood was sampled, and synovial fluid was additionally collected from ankylosing spondylitis patients.

Here is what the overall study found, with its caveats: The disease-linked clones were reported to be significantly enriched in matched synovial fluid samples from ankylosing spondylitis patients. Blood from ankylosing spondylitis patients appeared to be characterized by a TCR beta motif composed of several highly homologous amino acid variants. The disease-linked clones showed a CD8+ phenotype and occurred at relatively low frequencies in peripheral blood. Some of the motif variants had been reported before in the synovial fluid and blood of reactive arthritis patients, a finding that suggests common disease-initiation mechanisms.

As encoded in the germline V gene (reference sequence), CDR1 is DFQATT while CDR2 is SNEGSKA. From the cysteine through the phenylalanine, the CDR3 covers 13 amino acids. Only the CDR3 region is kept as DNA, spanning 39 bases read in frame from base 1. Relative to germline, V is missing 7 bases and J is missing 5 bases, with 7 bases of the junction outside any gene match. The chain employs TRBV20-1 and TRBJ2-5; TRBD1 aligns with 10 central bases. The sequence was collected from a male donor with ankylosing spondylitis or in good health (not recorded which). Material for sequencing was blood, either unsorted or a sorted T cell fraction (not recorded which). The CDR3 region reads CSVRTGGLETQYF. Here is the DNA: TGCAGTGTCAGGACAGGGGGTTTGGAGACCCAGTACTTC.